This is a list of T cell receptor beta chains from one sample in a study of cytomegalovirus exposure and HLA in healthy donors. Repertoires were generated with immunoSEQ multiplex PCR, while TCRdb's copy carries only in-frame clones and drops some. The sample has roughly 90,000 clones; about 68% are singletons. Input material: PBMCs. Receptor source: a man aged 25 to 40 in good health and CMV-seropositive. CDR3s include the opening cysteine and the closing phenylalanine or tryptophan. The D gene is left open where the match is weak. Clone size is shown for a subset of rows, as once, few, many or a class of expanded clone.

>TRBJ2-5|NA|TRBV10-3|once
TGTGCCATTCGCGGGGGCCGGGGGCAAGAGACCCAGTACTTC
CAIRGGRGQETQYF
>TRBJ1-3|NA|TRBV27|few
TGTGCCAGCAGTCAGGTCCCTGGCCCCTTCTCTGGAAACACCATATATTTT
CASSQVPGPFSGNTIYF
>TRBJ2-7|NA|TRBV25-1|NA
TGTGCCAGCAGCCGGGACACCACCTACGAGCAGTACTTC
CASSRDTTYEQYF
>TRBJ2-1|TRBD2|TRBV6-5|NA
TGTGCCAGCAGTCCCGGGACTAGTGAGAGGGATGAGCAGTTCTTC
CASSPGTSERDEQFF
>TRBJ1-6|NA|TRBV18|few
TGTGCCAGCTCACCAAGCAGGGCCGAGACCCTCCACTTT
CASSPSRAETLHF
>TRBJ1-3|NA|TRBV15|NA
TGTGCCGCCACGGTGGGGAGCTCTGGAAACACCATATATTTT
CAATVGSSGNTIYF
>TRBJ1-1|NA|TRBV7-9|few
TGTGCCAGCAGCTCGCCGCCAGGGGTGGGGAACACTGAAGCTTTCTTT
CASSSPPGVGNTEAFF
>TRBJ1-5|NA|TRBV7-2|once
TGTGCCAGCAGCTTAGACGGGCAGAGGGTTCAGCCCCAGCATTTT
CASSLDGQRVQPQHF
>TRBJ2-1|TRBD2|TRBV6-1|NA
TGTGCCAGCAGTGAAGGGGCTAGCGGCCCTCACTCCTACAATGAGCAGTTCTTC
CASSEGASGPHSYNEQFF
>TRBJ1-2|TRBD1|TRBV6-5|NA
TGTGCCAGCAGTTCGGACAGGGCTCCCTATGGCTACACCTTC
CASSSDRAPYGYTF
>TRBJ1-1|TRBD1|TRBV4-3|NA
TGCGCCAGCAGCGGCACTGGGACAGGGGTCCACACTGAAGCTTTCTTT
CASSGTGTGVHTEAFF
>TRBJ1-1|NA|TRBV29-1|NA
TGCAGCGTTGTGCAGGGGATGAACACTGAAGCTTTCTTT
CSVVQGMNTEAFF
>TRBJ1-4|NA|TRBV5-4|NA
TGTGCCAGCAGCTTGGGTTCCCCAGAGGCTGAAAAACTGTTTTTT
CASSLGSPEAEKLFF
>TRBJ1-5|NA|TRBV29-1|NA
TGCAGCGCCCGACACGGCGATCAGCCCCAGCATTTT
CSARHGDQPQHF
>TRBJ2-7|NA|TRBV6-1|once
TGTGCCAGCTTCCGACAGGCGATGCCCTACGAGCAGTACTTC
CASFRQAMPYEQYF
>TRBJ1-5|TRBD1|TRBV29-1|once
TGCAGCGTCCGGACAGGGGAGAATCAGCCCCAGAATTTT
CSVRTGENQPQNF
>TRBJ1-1|NA|TRBV29-1|NA
TGCAGCGTTGTTACGAGGGCTAGTCGAAACACTGAAGCTTTCTTT
CSVVTRASRNTEAFF
>TRBJ1-1|NA|TRBV27|NA
TGTGCCAGCAGTTTGTACAGGTTGAACACTGAAGCTTTCTTT
CASSLYRLNTEAFF
>TRBJ1-5|NA|TRBV4-1|NA
TGCGCCAGCAGCCAAGATATCGGGGGACCTAATCAGCCCCAGCATTTT
CASSQDIGGPNQPQHF
>TRBJ2-2|NA|TRBV29-1|few
TGCAGCGTGGCAGGGACATTCGCGAACACCGGGGAGCTGTTTTTT
CSVAGTFANTGELFF
>TRBJ1-2|NA|TRBV6-6|NA
TGTGCCAGCAGTTATTCGAACTATGGCTACACCTTC
CASSYSNYGYTF
>TRBJ2-1|NA|TRBV7-2|once
TGTGCCAGCAGCTCCAGAGGTGGCTCCTACAATGAGCAGTTCTTC
CASSSRGGSYNEQFF
>TRBJ1-4|NA|TRBV11-2|few
TGTGCCAGCAGCATCCGGAGCCTTAATGAAAAACTGTTTTTT
CASSIRSLNEKLFF
>TRBJ1-5|TRBD1|TRBV19|once
TGTGCCAGTAGTTGGACAGGGGACCAGCCCCAGCATTTT
CASSWTGDQPQHF
>TRBJ2-3|NA|TRBV9|NA
TGTGCCAGCAGCGTAGGATTATGGGGGGAGAGTGAGACAGATACGCAGTATTTT
CASSVGLWGESETDTQYF
>TRBJ2-7|TRBD1|TRBV4-1|NA
TGCGCCAGCAGCCAACCGGGACAGATCTACGAGCAGTACTTC
CASSQPGQIYEQYF
>TRBJ1-2|NA|TRBV5-1|few
TGCGCCAGCAGCGAATCGGGACAACTGGGCTACACCTTC
CASSESGQLGYTF
>TRBJ1-5|TRBD1|TRBV9|once
TGTGCCAGCAGCGTAGAGGGACAGGGTAATCAGCCCCAGCATTTT
CASSVEGQGNQPQHF
>TRBJ2-2|TRBD1|TRBV5-8|NA
TGTGCCAGCAGCCCCGGACAGGGTTTTGACGGGGAGCTGTTTTTT
CASSPGQGFDGELFF
>TRBJ2-3|NA|TRBV7-2|NA
TGTGCCAGCAGCTATAGCGGACCACAAAATACGCAGTATTTT
CASSYSGPQNTQYF
>TRBJ2-7|NA|TRBV14|NA
TGTGCCAGCAGCCACAGGGGATCCTACGAGCAGTACTTC
CASSHRGSYEQYF